This TCR beta chain was identified in a study of Ad26.COV2.S vaccination and SARS-CoV-2 variants. Study outcomes and limitations: Researchers reported similar non-spike TCR breadth in vaccine and placebo recipients. Once vaccination had occurred, spike-specific CD8+ and CD4+ T cell responses reportedly showed substantial breadth.

Sample treatment: about 20 received Ad26.COV2.S at low or high dose, single or two shots; a few received placebo; per-sample allocation not given. Specimen acquisition occurred on day 63 following the initial vaccine or placebo injection. Trimming shortened V by 3 bases and J by 4 bases, and 3 bases separated the two germline ends. Germline-derived CDR1 and CDR2 are SQVTM and ANQGSEA. The CDR3 consists of 10 residues. Some clones are missing from TCRdb's copy, which holds only in-frame ones; the method was immunoSEQ multiplex PCR. The sample carries 250,000 to 300,000 clones, approximately 89% recorded once. For this clone: What it recognizes is unknown. Other DNA sequences in this specimen translate into the identical CDR3.

This specimen consisted of peripheral blood, obtained in a trial of Ad26.COV2.S vaccine versus placebo. The chain combines TRBV29-1 with TRBJ1-1; unclear D gene. The receptor was derived from a person between 18 and 65 years old who received the Ad26.COV2.S COVID-19 vaccine or a placebo. The CDR3 DNA is TGCAGCGTTGAGTCCACTGAAGCTTTCTTT. The encoded protein is CSVESTEAFF.